A single TCR beta chain is shown here with its context. PCR primers comprised 60 Vbeta and 13 Jbeta primers. Generated by immunoSEQ multiplex PCR, the TCRdb table keeps only in-frame clones and is missing some. This sample carries 130,000 to 150,000 clones, about 80% of them seen once, and the ten largest clones take 4.5%. The data belong to a study of cytomegalovirus exposure and HLA in healthy donors. With V trimmed by 5 bases and J by 6 bases, 6 bases remained unmatched. The CDR3 runs to 15 residues. Germline CDR1 is SGHTA and CDR2 is FQGNSA. The sequence came from a man aged 35 to 55 in good health and CMV-seronegative. The chain has TRBV7-2 and TRBJ1-4, with 10 bases lining up with TRBD1. Specimen: PBMCs. This CDR3 is CASSIGQGVYEKLFF. The CDR3 DNA is TGTGCCAGCAGCATAGGACAGGGGGTGTATGAAAAACTGTTTTTT. Variable domain in full (rest from reference TRBV7-2 and TRBJ1-4): GAGVSQSPSNKVTEKGKDVELRCDPISGHTALYWYRQSLGQGLEFLIYFQGNSAPDKSGLPSDRFSAERTGGSVSTLTIQRTQQEDSAVYLCASSIGQGVYEKLFFGSGTQLSVL.